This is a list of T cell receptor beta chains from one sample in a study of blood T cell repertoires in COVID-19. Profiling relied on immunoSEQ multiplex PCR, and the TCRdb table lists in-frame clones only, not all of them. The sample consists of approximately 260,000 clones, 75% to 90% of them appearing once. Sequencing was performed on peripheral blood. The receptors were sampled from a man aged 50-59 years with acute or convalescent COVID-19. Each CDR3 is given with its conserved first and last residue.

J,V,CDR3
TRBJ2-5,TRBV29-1,CSGVAGTGGQTQYF
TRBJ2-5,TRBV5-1,CASSPPGVQETQYF
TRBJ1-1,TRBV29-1,CSVLGPGGTVAFF
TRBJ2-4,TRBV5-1,CASSLQGADIQYF
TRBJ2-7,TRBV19,CASRFGQGNYEQYF
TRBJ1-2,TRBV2,CASRQAHGYTF
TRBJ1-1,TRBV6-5,CASSWTAFEAFF
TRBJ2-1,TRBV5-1,CASSSDTHLFNEQFF
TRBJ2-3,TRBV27,CASSLYQRGGTDTQYF
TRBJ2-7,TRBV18,CASSSRGSSYEQYF
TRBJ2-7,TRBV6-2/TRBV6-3,CASSRGQGYSYEQYF
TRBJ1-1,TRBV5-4,CASSSGGGGLGEAFF
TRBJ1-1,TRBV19,CASTRDRGDTEAFF
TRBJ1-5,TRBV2,CASSPSYRAQPQHF
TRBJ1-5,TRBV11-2,CASSLEGQGGQPQHF
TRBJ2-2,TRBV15,CATSRAPSWQGYTGELFF
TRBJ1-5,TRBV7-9,CASDEGQGGQPQHF
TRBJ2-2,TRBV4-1,CASSQGGGLLNTGELFF